This T cell receptor beta chain emerged from a study of post-analysis software for immune sequencing data. Overall study: Recorded disease courses covered relapsing-remitting, secondary progressive and progressive-relapsing multiple sclerosis. Some patients had no subtype annotation. Overall study findings and caveats: Controls showed significantly higher normalized Chao1 diversity than did multiple sclerosis patients. Five or six TRBV segments, TRBV5-6, TRBV5-1 and TRBV20-1 among them, were found more frequent in patients than controls. With F measure, samples from one preparation batch clustered together strongly.

CDR1 and CDR2 from the germline V gene are WNHNN and SYGVQD (reference sequence). V gave up 7 bases and J gave up 8 bases; unmatched junction bases: 11. CDR3 length equals 15 residues. Prepared libraries of TCR beta cDNA carried unique molecular identifiers. With roughly 0.95 to 11 million T cells as the source, approximately 500,000 cDNA molecules resulted. TCRdb reprocessed the PCR reads via MiXCR and lists one record per CDR3 protein. The data hold hundreds of thousands of distinct CDR3 sequences, with roughly 27% observed a single time. As regards this clonotype: What it recognizes is unknown.

The gene calls are TRBV10-1 and TRBJ2-7, with 13 bases fitting TRBD2. This receptor was taken from a girl between 5 and 17 years old with multiple sclerosis. Input material: blood. CDR3 region: CASKPGLAGVWQQYF. The CDR3 DNA is TGCGCCAGCAAACCCGGACTAGCGGGAGTATGGCAGCAGTACTTC.